This passage covers 29 T cell receptor beta chains from one sample sequenced in a study of blood T cell repertoires in COVID-19. Measured with immunoSEQ multiplex PCR; TCRdb has only the in-frame clones, and not every one. The sample lists 88,000 or so clones; around 89% were seen once. Source material: PBMCs or T cells enriched from blood (not recorded which). The receptors were gathered from a woman between 45 and 60 years old with acute COVID-19.

This rearrangement joins TRBV5-5 to TRBJ1-6, with D possibly being TRBD1 (6 bases). Trimming removed 4 bases from V and 2 bases from J, with 16 bases in between. Germline CDR1 is SGHKS and CDR2 is YYEKEE (reference sequence). There are 17 residues in the CDR3. The CDR3 here is CASSTVQGGTYNSPLHF. In DNA form, the CDR3 reads TGTGCCAGCAGCACCGTACAGGGTGGAACCTATAATTCACCCCTCCACTTT.

The rearrangement uses TRBV18 and TRBJ2-2; 9 nucleotides align to TRBD1. This CDR3 has 16 amino acids. Losses at the gene ends were 2 bases for V and 4 bases for J; bases not matched to a gene: 5. CDR1 and CDR2 from the germline V gene are KGHSH and LQKENI. CDR3 loop: CASSPIMTGGTGELFF. DNA of the CDR3: TGTGCCAGCTCACCAATTATGACAGGGGGCACCGGGGAGCTGTTTTTT.

CDR3 amino acids: CASSSPLSPGELFF. The CDR3 bases are TGTGCCAGCAGTTCCCCATTGAGTCCCGGGGAGCTGTTTTTT. The chain uses TRBV6-5 and TRBJ2-2; no firm D call. V was clipped by 4 bases and J by 6 bases, with 12 bases between them. Germline V gives CDR1 MNHEY, CDR2 SVGAGI. This CDR3 is 14 amino acids long.

DNA for the CDR3: TGTGCCAGCAGTGAGACAGGCTTCCATGGCTACACCTTC. Its protein product is CASSETGFHGYTF. The gene calls are TRBV2 and TRBJ1-2, with D tentatively TRBD1 (6 bases). Germline values: CDR1 SNHLY, CDR2 FYNNEI. This CDR3 has 13 amino acids. Between the trimmed V and J ends, which lost 3 bases and 6 bases, there was a span of 11 bases.

The chain combines TRBV10-3 with TRBJ2-2; D possibly corresponds to TRBD1 (5 bases). The germline gives CDR1 ENHRY, CDR2 SYGVKD. There are 14 residues in the CDR3. Trimming cost V 7 bases and J 4 bases, with 13 bases left between them. This CDR3 is CAINGEQGTGELFF. In DNA form, the CDR3 reads TGTGCCATCAACGGCGAGCAGGGCACCGGGGAGCTGTTTTTT.

This rearrangement joins TRBV19 to TRBJ1-2, with a possible D match to TRBD1 (6 bases). This CDR3 spans 16 amino acids. V shed 6 bases and J shed 5 bases, with 22 bases lying between them. Germline CDR1 is LNHDA and CDR2 is SQIVND (reference sequence). The CDR3 sequence is CASSPDSQGGWYGYTF. CDR3 nucleotide sequence: TGTGCCAGTAGCCCGGACAGCCAAGGAGGATGGTATGGCTACACCTTC.

The rearrangement links TRBV19 to TRBJ1-5, with D possibly matching TRBD1 (6 bases). V lost 0 bases and J lost 6, with 9 bases in between. This CDR3 has 14 amino acids. CDR1 LNHDA and CDR2 SQIVND come from the germline V gene (reference sequence). Here the CDR3 reads CASSIDRGFQPQHF. CDR3 DNA sequence: TGTGCCAGTAGTATAGACAGGGGATTTCAGCCCCAGCATTTT.

V usage is TRBV27 and J usage is TRBJ1-1; D not resolved. Germline CDR1 and CDR2: MNHEY and SMNVEV (reference sequence). The CDR3 covers 13 residues. V shed 3 bases and J shed 6 bases, with 11 bases lying between them. The CDR3 DNA is TGTGCCAGCAGTTTGGCGGGATCCGCTGAAGCTTTCTTT. This encodes CASSLAGSAEAFF.

The genes are TRBV7-6 and TRBJ2-1; 7 positions match TRBD2. V shed 7 bases, J shed 3 bases, and the junction held 6 bases outside the gene matches. Germline V gene data show CDR1 as SGHVS and CDR2 as FNYEAQ. This CDR3 has 14 residues. The chain's CDR3 is CASKPSGNYNEQFF. Written as DNA, the CDR3 is TGTGCCAGCAAACCGAGCGGGAACTACAATGAGCAGTTCTTC.

This chain connects TRBV3-1 (or the pseudogene TRBV3-2) to TRBJ2-7; 9 positions match TRBD2. The V gene end was trimmed by 8 bases and the J gene end by 4 bases; junction bases not matched to a gene: 6. The germline gives CDR1 LGHDT, CDR2 YNNKEL (reference sequence). The CDR3 sequence is 13 residues long. DNA for the CDR3: TGTGCCAGCGGGCGGGAGGGTACTTACGAGCAGTACTTC. This translates into CASGREGTYEQYF.

The chain links TRBV3-1 (or the pseudogene TRBV3-2) to TRBJ1-1, with D possibly being TRBD1 (5 bases). The CDR3 runs 15 residues. The germline V gene encodes CDR1 LGHDT and CDR2 YNNKEL (reference sequence). Trimming removed 3 bases at V and 10 bases at J, with 21 bases between. The CDR3 nucleotides are TGTGCCAGCAGCCAGGGCGCCATCAGTCGGGGGGGAGCTTTCTTT. Residues: CASSQGAISRGGAFF.

This chain connects TRBV29-1 to TRBJ2-5, with D perhaps TRBD2 (6 bases). Germline assignment: CDR1 SQVTM and CDR2 ANQGSEA. The V and J ends lost 3 bases and 3 bases respectively, with 17 bases between them. The CDR3 runs 15 residues. CDR3 bases: TGCAGCGTTGATAGACTCGGGCTAGCGAAAGAGACCCAGTACTTC. This translates into CSVDRLGLAKETQYF.

V and J are TRBV6-6 and TRBJ2-6; no clear D. Germline loops: CDR1 MNHNY, CDR2 SVGAGI (reference sequence). Trimming removed 5 bases from V and 0 bases from J, with 11 bases in between. This CDR3 is 16 amino acids long. This CDR3 is CASSQVQSSGANVLTF. DNA of the CDR3: TGTGCCAGCAGTCAAGTACAGAGCTCTGGGGCCAACGTCCTGACTTTC.

CDR3 region: CASREGRLNTEAFF. The CDR3 DNA reads as TGCGCCAGCCGGGAAGGGAGGTTGAACACTGAAGCTTTCTTT. The chain links TRBV5-1 to TRBJ1-1; no reliable D call. This CDR3 has 14 residues. V lost 7 bases and J lost 0, with 13 bases in between. Germline-derived CDR1 and CDR2 are SGHRS and YFSETQ.

The chain combines TRBV5-1 with TRBJ2-2; D gene uncertain. Trimming cost V 7 bases and J 0 bases, with 16 bases left between them. The CDR3 has 16 residues. Germline loops: CDR1 SGHRS, CDR2 YFSETQ. The CDR3 region is CASSLTGSANTGELFF. CDR3 in DNA: TGCGCCAGCTCCTTGACGGGTTCGGCGAACACCGGGGAGCTGTTTTTT.

The chain links TRBV9 to TRBJ2-1, with 7 bases fitting TRBD2. V was clipped by 0 bases and J by 7 bases; unmatched bases: 10. The CDR3 is made up of 16 amino acids. From germline, CDR1 is SGDLS and CDR2 YYNGEE. The CDR3 reads CASSVDSGIIGNEQFF. Here the CDR3 DNA reads TGTGCCAGCAGCGTAGACAGCGGGATAATCGGTAATGAGCAGTTCTTC.

This chain uses TRBV9 with TRBJ2-7, with 10 bases aligning to TRBD2. The CDR3 is made up of 16 amino acids. J gave up 7 bases and V 3 bases, and 13 bases lay outside the gene matches. The germline CDR1 and CDR2 sequences are SGDLS and YYNGEE. The CDR3 coding sequence is TGTGCCAGCAGCGCCCCCCCAAGCGGGAGGGCACAAGAGCAGTACTTC. As protein: CASSAPPSGRAQEQYF.

The genes are TRBV25-1 and TRBJ1-1; TRBD1 matches at 8 bases. Germline V CDR1 and CDR2: MGHDK, SYGVNS. CDR3 size: 13 residues. V shed 9 bases and J 0 bases; nucleotides not matched to a gene: 3. The CDR3 sequence is CASRTGMNTEAFF. The CDR3 region has the DNA TGTGCCAGTCGGACAGGGATGAACACTGAAGCTTTCTTT. The complete variable domain, with remaining parts taken from reference TRBV25-1 and TRBJ1-1, reads EADIYQTPRYLVIGTGKKITLECSQTMGHDKMYWYQQDPGMELHLIHYSYGVNSTEKGDLSSESTVSRIRTEHFPLTLESARPSHTSQYLCASRTGMNTEAFFGQGTRLTVV.

The V call is TRBV6-5, the J call TRBJ1-1; D is perhaps TRBD1 (6 bases). The CDR3 extends over 13 amino acids. V lost 7 bases to trimming and J lost 4 bases, with 13 bases between them. Germline loops: CDR1 MNHEY, CDR2 SVGAGI. CDR3 loop: CASKNQGTTEAFF. As DNA, the CDR3 is TGTGCCAGCAAAAATCAGGGGACCACTGAAGCTTTCTTT.

The CDR3 DNA reads TGTGCCACCAGTGATTTAGGAGGACTAGCGGGAGCGCTCAGCGGGGAGCTGTTTTTT. Amino acids: CATSDLGGLAGALSGELFF. This chain connects TRBV24-1 to TRBJ2-2; 13 bases are shared with TRBD2. J gave up 7 bases and V 1 base, and 11 bases lay outside the gene matches. Germline CDR1 KGHDR, CDR2 SFDVKD. The CDR3 extends over 19 amino acids.

The chain employs TRBV5-4 and TRBJ1-4; D call uncertain. The CDR3 sequence is 13 residues long. Germline-derived CDR1 and CDR2 are SGHNT and YYREEE (reference sequence). V was shortened by 3 bases and J by 0 bases, with 3 bases between the two germline ends. CDR3 DNA: TGTGCCAGCAGCTCCTCAACTAATGAAAAACTGTTTTTT. Translated: CASSSSTNEKLFF.

This sequence joins TRBV7-2 and TRBJ2-1, with TRBD2 identical over 9 bases. Germline trimming cut 2 bases from V and 7 bases from J; bases unmatched to any gene: 12. In germline, CDR1 is SGHTA, CDR2 FQGNSA. The CDR3 is made up of 17 amino acids. The CDR3 is CASSLLLAGGLRNEQFF. CDR3 coding DNA: TGTGCCAGCAGCTTACTGTTGGCGGGAGGGCTCAGGAATGAGCAGTTCTTC.

The rearrangement joins TRBV7-9 to TRBJ1-1; weak D call: TRBD1 (5 bases). Germline values: CDR1 SEHNR, CDR2 FQNEAQ (reference sequence). Trimming left V 1 base short and J 0 bases short, with 9 bases between. There are 15 residues in the CDR3. The CDR3 nucleotides are TGTGCCAGCAGCTTAGGTCAGGGATTGAACACTGAAGCTTTCTTT. Residues: CASSLGQGLNTEAFF.

There are a few counts of this clone. Other DNA sequences in the sample encode the same CDR3. V gene TRBV6-5 combines with J gene TRBJ1-1, with 9 bases matching TRBD1. V trimming: 5 bases; J trimming: 5 bases; junction bases outside the gene matches: 3. Looked up from germline, CDR1 is MNHEY and CDR2 is SVGAGI. CDR3 length: 13 amino acids. The CDR3 coding sequence is TGTGCCAGCAGTAGACAGGGGGGGACTGAAGCTTTCTTT. Amino acids: CASSRQGGTEAFF.

This chain links TRBV2 with TRBJ1-6; D is possibly TRBD1 (5 bases). V lost 3 bases and J 10 bases, leaving 16 bases between the germline ends. Per germline, CDR1 SNHLY and CDR2 FYNNEI. This CDR3 has 15 amino acids. CDR3 residues: CASSETLQGGSPLHF. DNA of the CDR3: TGTGCCAGCAGTGAGACTTTGCAGGGTGGCTCACCCCTCCACTTT.

The V call is TRBV29-1, the J call TRBJ1-1; D is possibly TRBD1 (6 bases). CDR1 is SQVTM and CDR2 is ANQGSEA in the germline V gene. Trimming pared 4 bases from V and 4 bases from J, leaving 13 bases between. The CDR3 is 13 amino acids. DNA for the CDR3: TGCAGCGTTGTTAAACAGGGACCCACTGAAGCTTTCTTT. Amino acids: CSVVKQGPTEAFF.

The rearrangement joins TRBV27 to TRBJ2-7; TRBD1 matches at 8 bases. V lost 10 bases to trimming and J lost 6 bases; unmatched junction nucleotides: 5. This CDR3 comprises 11 residues. Per the germline V gene, CDR1 is MNHEY and CDR2 is SMNVEV (reference sequence). CDR3 loop: CATHRGVEQYF. The CDR3, as DNA: TGTGCCACCCACAGGGGGGTCGAGCAGTACTTC.

The chain uses TRBV27 and TRBJ2-7, with TRBD2 matching 8 bases. CDR1 is MNHEY and CDR2 is SMNVEV in the germline V gene (reference sequence). The CDR3 contains 12 residues. Trimming cost V 5 bases and J 7 bases; bases outside gene matches: 4. The CDR3 nucleotides read TGTGCCAGCAGTACCGGCGGGGGGGAGCAGTACTTC. The encoded protein is CASSTGGGEQYF.

This clone has only a few counts. This chain links TRBV9 with TRBJ2-3; 9 bases fit TRBD2. The CDR3 length is 14 residues. Germline V gene sequence: CDR1 SGDLS, CDR2 YYNGEE. The junction had 4 bases not matched to a gene; V was cut back by 0 bases and J by 8 bases. CDR3 nucleotides: TGTGCCAGCAGCGTAGATAGCGGGAGAGGTACGCAGTATTTT. Protein sequence: CASSVDSGRGTQYF.